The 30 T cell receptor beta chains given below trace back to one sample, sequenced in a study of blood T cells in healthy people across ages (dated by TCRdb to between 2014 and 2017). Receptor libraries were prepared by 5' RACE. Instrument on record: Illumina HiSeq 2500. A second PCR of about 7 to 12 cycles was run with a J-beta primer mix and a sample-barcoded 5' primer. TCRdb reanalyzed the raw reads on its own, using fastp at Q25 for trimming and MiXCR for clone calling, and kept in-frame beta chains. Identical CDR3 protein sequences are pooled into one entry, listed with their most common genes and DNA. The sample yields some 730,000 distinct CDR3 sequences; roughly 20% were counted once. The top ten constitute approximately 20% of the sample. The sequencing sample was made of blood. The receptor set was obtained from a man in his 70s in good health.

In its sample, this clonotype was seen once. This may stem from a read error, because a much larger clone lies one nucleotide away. Written as DNA, the CDR3 is TGTGCCAGCAGCACCCCGGGGGGGATGACCCAGCATTTT. It is translated as CASSTPGGMTQHF. J is TRBJ1-5 and V is TRBV6-6; weak D call: TRBD1 (5 bases). V shed 6 bases and J shed 11 bases, with 17 bases lying between them. There are 13 residues in the CDR3. CDR1 is MNHNY and CDR2 is SVGAGI in the germline V gene (reference sequence).

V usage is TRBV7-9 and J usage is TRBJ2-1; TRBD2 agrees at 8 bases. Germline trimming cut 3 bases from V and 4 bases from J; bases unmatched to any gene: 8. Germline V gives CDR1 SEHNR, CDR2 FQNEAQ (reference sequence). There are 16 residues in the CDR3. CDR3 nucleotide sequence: TGTGCCAGCAGCTTTGGACGGGGGGGCCAATACAATGAGCAGTTCTTC. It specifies CASSFGRGGQYNEQFF. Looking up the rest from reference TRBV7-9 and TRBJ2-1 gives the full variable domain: DTGVSQNPRHKITKRGQNVTFRCDPISEHNRLYWYRQTLGQGPEFLTYFQNEAQLEKSRLLSDRFSAERPKGSFSTLEIQRTEQGDSAMYLCASSFGRGGQYNEQFFGPGTRLTVL.

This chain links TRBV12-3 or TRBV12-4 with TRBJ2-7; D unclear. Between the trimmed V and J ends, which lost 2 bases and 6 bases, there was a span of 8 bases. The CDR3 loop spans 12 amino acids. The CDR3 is CASSLLRGEQYF. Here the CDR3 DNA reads TGTGCCAGCAGTTTACTGAGAGGCGAGCAGTACTTC.

CDR3 protein: CASSPRDRGGNGYTF. CDR3 bases: TGTGCCAGCAGCCCTCGAGACAGGGGAGGGAATGGCTACACCTTC. The gene calls are TRBV5-5 and TRBJ1-2; TRBD1 aligns across 8 bases. V dropped 4 bases and J dropped 6; count of bases not matched to a gene: 11. Germline V gene lookup returns CDR1 SGHKS and CDR2 YYEKEE (reference sequence). This CDR3 spans 15 amino acids.

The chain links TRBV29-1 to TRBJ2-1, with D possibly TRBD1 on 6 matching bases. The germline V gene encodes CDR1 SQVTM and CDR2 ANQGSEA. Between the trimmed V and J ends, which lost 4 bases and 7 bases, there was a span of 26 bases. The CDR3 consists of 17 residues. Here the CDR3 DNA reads TGCAGCGTTGGGGCAGTGGGGGCTGGGAATGCGTGGAATGAGCAGTTCTTC. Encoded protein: CSVGAVGAGNAWNEQFF.

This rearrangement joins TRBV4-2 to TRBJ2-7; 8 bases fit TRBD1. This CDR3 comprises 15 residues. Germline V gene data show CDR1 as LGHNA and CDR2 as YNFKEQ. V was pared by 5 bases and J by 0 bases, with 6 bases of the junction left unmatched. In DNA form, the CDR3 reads TGTGCCAGCAGCACTCAGGGACAGGCCTCCTACGAGCAGTACTTC. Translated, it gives CASSTQGQASYEQYF.

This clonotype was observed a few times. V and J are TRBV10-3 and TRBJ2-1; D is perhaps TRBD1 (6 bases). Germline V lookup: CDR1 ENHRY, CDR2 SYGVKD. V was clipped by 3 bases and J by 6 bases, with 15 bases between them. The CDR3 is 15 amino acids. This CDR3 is CAISDPQGTSNEQFF. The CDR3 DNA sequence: TGTGCCATCAGTGACCCACAGGGAACTAGCAATGAGCAGTTCTTC.

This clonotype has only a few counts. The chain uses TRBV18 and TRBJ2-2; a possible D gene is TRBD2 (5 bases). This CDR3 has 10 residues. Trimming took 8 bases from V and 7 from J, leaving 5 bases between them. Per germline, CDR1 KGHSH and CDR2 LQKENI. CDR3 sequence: CASSGGELFF. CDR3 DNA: TGTGCCAGCAGCGGCGGGGAGCTGTTTTTT.

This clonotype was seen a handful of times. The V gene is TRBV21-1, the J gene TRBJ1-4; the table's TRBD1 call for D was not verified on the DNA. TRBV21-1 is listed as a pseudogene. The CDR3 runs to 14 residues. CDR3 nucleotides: TGTGCCAGCAGTGAGGACAGGGAGGATGAAAAACTGTTTTTT. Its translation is CASSEDREDEKLFF.

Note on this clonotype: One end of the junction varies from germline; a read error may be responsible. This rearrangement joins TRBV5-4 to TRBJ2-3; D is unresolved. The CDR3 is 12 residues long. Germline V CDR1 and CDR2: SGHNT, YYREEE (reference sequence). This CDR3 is CAGSLPTDTQYF. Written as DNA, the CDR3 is TGCGCCGGCAGCTTGCCCACAGATACGCAGTATTTT.

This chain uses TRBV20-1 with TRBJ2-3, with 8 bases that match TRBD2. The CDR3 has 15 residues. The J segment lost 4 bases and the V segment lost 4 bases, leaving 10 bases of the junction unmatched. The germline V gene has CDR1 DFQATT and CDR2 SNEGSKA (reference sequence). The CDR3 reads CSAKRPSGGADTQYF. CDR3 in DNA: TGCAGTGCTAAGAGGCCCAGCGGGGGCGCAGATACGCAGTATTTT.

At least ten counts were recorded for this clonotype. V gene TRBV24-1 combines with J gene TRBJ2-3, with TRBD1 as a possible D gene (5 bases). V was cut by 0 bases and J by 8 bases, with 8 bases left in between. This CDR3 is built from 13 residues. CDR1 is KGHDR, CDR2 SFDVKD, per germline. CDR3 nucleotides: TGTGCCACCAGTGATTTGCGCGACAGTACGCAGTATTTT. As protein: CATSDLRDSTQYF.

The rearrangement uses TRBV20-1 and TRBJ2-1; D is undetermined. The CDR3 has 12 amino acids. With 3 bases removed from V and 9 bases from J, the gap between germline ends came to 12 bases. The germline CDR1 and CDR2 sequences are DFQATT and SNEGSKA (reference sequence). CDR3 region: CSASGWAAEQFF. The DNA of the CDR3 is TGCAGTGCTAGCGGGTGGGCAGCTGAGCAGTTCTTC.

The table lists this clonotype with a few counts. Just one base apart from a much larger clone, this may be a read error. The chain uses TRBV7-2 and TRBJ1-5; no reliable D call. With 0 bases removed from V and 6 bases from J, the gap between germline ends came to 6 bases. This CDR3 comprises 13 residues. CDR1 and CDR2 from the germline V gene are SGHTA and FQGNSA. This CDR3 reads CASSLAEVQPQHF. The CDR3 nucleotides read TGTGCCAGCAGCTTAGCTGAAGTTCAGCCCCAGCATTTT.

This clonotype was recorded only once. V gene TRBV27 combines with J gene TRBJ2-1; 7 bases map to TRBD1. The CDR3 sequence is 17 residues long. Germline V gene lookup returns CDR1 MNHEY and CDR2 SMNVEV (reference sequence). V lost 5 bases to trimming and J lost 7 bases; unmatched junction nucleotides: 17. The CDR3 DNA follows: TGTGCCAGCAGTGATCCCAGGGGGAAGTTCGCTAGGAATGAGCAGTTCTTC. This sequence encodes CASSDPRGKFARNEQFF.

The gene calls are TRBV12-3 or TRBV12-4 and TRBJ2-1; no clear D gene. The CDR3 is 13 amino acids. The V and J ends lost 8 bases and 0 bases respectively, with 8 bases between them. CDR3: CASVGLSYNEQFF. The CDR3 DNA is TGTGCCAGCGTGGGCCTCTCCTACAATGAGCAGTTCTTC.

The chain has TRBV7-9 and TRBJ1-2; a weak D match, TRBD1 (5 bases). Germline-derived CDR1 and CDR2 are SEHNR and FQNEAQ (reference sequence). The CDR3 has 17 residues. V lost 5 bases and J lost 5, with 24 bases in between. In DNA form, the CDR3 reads TGTGCCAGCAGCATCGCACGAGGGACCGACTACGAGTATGGCTACACCTTC. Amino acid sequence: CASSIARGTDYEYGYTF.

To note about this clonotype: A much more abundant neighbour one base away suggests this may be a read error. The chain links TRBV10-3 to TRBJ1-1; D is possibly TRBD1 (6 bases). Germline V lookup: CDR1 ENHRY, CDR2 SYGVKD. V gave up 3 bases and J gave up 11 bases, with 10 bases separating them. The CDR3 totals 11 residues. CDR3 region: CAISEPGAAFF. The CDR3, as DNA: TGTGCCATCAGTGAACCGGGGGCCGCTTTCTTT.

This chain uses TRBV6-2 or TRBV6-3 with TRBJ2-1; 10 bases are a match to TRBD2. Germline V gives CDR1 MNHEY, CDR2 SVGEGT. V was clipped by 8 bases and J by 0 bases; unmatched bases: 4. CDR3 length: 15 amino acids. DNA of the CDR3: TGTGCCAGCCTAGCGGGGGCCCCCTCCTACAATGAGCAGTTCTTC. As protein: CASLAGAPSYNEQFF.

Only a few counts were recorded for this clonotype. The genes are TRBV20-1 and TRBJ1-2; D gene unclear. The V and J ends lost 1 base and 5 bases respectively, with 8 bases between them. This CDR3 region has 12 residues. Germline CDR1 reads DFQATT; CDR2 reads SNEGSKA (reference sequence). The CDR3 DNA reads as TGCAGTGCTAGAGTCCTCGGGTATGGCTACACCTTC. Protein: CSARVLGYGYTF.

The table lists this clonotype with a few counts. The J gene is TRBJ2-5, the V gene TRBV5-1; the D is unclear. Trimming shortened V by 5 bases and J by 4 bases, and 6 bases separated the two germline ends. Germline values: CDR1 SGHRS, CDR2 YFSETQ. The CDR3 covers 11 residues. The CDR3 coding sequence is TGCGCCAGCAGTTGGGCAGAGACCCAGTACTTC. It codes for CASSWAETQYF.

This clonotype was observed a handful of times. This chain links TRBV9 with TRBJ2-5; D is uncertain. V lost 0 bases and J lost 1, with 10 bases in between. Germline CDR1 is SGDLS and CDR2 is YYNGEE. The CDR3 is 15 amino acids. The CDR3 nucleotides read TGTGCCAGCAGCGTAGGGCTCCAGTTCCAAGAGACCCAGTACTTC. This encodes CASSVGLQFQETQYF.

The CDR3 region has the DNA TGTGCCAGCAGCCAAGGACCCTACCACGAGCAGTACGTC. Translation: CASSQGPYHEQYV. V gene TRBV6-5 combines with J gene TRBJ2-5; D remains unclear. Matching the DNA end better, TRBJ2-7 makes the J call doubtful. This CDR3 comprises 13 residues. In germline, CDR1 is MNHEY, CDR2 SVGAGI.

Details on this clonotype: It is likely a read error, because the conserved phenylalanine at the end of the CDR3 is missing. The CDR3, as DNA: TGCGCCAGCAGCTTGGCCTATGGTAGACGGGGACCCACAGATACGCAGTATCTT. This codes for CASSLAYGRRGPTDTQYL. The chain couples TRBV5-1 to TRBJ2-3, with D perhaps being TRBD1 or TRBD2 (5 bases each). The CDR3 is 18 residues long. Germline CDR1 and CDR2: SGHRS and YFSETQ. V lost 0 bases, J lost 2 bases, and 19 bases lay in between.

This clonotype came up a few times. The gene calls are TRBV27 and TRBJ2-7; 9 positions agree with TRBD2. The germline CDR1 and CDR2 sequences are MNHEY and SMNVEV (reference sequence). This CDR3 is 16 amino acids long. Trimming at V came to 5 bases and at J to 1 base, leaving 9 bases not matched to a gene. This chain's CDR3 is CASSPELAGQSYEQYV. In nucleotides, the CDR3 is TGTGCCAGCAGTCCTGAACTAGCGGGCCAATCCTACGAGCAGTACGTC.

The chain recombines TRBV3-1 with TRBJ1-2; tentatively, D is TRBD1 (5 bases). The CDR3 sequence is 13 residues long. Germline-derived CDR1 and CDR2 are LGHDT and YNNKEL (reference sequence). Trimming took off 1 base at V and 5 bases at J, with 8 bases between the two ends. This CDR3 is CASSQVAGYGYTF. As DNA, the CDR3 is TGTGCCAGCAGCCAAGTAGCAGGGTATGGCTACACCTTC.

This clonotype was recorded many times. CDR3 DNA sequence: TGCAGTGCTACCGTAGCGGGGGGACAAAACATTCAGTACTTC. Its translation: CSATVAGGQNIQYF. This chain joins TRBV20-1 and TRBJ2-4; 10 positions match TRBD2. Germline V gene sequence: CDR1 DFQATT, CDR2 SNEGSKA (reference sequence). V shed 4 bases and J 5 bases; nucleotides not matched to a gene: 5. CDR3 length: 14 residues.

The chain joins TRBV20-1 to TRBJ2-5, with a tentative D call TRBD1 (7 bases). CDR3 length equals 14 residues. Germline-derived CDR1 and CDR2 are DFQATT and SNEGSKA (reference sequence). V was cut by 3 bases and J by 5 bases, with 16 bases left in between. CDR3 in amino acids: CSASAGQFIETQYF. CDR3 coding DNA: TGCAGTGCTAGTGCGGGACAGTTCATTGAGACCCAGTACTTC.

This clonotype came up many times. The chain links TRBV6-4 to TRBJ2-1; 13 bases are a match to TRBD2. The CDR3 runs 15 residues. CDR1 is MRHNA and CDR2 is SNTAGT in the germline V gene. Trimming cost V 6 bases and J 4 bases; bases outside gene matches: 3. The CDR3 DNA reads TGTGCCAGCAGCCAACTAGCGGGGGGGTACAATGAGCAGTTCTTC. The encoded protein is CASSQLAGGYNEQFF.

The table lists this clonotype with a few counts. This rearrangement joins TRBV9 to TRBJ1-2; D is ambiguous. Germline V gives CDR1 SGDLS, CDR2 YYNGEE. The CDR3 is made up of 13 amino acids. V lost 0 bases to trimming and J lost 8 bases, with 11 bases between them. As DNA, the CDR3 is TGTGCCAGCAGCGTAGAAGCGGGCCGCGGCTACACCTTC. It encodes CASSVEAGRGYTF.